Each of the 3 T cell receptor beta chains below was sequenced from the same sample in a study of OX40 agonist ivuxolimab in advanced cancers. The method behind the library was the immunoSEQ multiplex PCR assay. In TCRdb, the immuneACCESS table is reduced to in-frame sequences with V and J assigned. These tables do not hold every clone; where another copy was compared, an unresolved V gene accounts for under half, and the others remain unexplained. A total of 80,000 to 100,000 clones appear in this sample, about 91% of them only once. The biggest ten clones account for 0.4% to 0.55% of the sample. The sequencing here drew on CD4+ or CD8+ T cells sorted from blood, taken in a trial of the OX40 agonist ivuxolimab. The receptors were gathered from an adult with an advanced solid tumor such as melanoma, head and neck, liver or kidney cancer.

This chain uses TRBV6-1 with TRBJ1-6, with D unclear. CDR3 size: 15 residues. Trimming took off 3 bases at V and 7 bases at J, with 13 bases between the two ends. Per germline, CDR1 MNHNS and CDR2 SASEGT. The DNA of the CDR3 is TGTGCCAGCAGTGAGACCCGAGATTCGAATTCACCCCTCCACTTT. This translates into CASSETRDSNSPLHF.

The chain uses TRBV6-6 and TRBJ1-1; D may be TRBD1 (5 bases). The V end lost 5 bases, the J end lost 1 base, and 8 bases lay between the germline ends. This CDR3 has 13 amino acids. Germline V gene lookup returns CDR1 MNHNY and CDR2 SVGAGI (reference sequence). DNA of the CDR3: TGTGCCAGCAGTACGACAGAGAACACTGAAGCTTTCTTT. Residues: CASSTTENTEAFF.

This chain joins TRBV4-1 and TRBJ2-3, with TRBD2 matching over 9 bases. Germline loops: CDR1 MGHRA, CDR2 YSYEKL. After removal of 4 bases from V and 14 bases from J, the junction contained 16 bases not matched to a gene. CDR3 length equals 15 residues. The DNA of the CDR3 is TGCGCCAGCAGCCCCCTAGGGGGTAGCGGGGGTATCGGGTATTTT. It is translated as CASSPLGGSGGIGYF.